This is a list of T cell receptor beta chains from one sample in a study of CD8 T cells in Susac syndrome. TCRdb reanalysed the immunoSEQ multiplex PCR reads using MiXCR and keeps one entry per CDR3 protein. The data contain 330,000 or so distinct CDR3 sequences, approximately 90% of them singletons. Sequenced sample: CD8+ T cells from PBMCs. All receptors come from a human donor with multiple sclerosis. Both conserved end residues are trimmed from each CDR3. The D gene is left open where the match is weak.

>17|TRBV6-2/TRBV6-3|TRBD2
ASSYLGTSGFSGANVLT
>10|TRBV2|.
ASTGGGGGYT
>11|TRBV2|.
ASRIHNLREQY
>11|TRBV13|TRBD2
ASSLARTSEQF
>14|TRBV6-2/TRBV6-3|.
ASSRAFGERAYEQY
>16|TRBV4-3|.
ASSQEGRPSSGANVLT
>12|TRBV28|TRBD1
ASSFVTGGETQY
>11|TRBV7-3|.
ASRYPGAHEQF
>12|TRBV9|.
ASSVQGGETEAF
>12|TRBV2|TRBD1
ASRQDRAPGELF
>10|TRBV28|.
AIQGQRREQY
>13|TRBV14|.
ASSQGPGYYNEQF
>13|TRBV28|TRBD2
ASSLVTSGTDTQY
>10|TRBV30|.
AWSPLTFEQF
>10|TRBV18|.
ASSDSAYEQY
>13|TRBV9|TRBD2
ASSAGTSGFNEQF
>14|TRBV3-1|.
ASSQVGLASTDTQY
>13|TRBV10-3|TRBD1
AISESLDRGSEAF
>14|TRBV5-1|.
ASSLAGFLGYNEQF
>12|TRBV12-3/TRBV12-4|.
ASSLQGGLGKLF
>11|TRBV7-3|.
ASSLTIGNEQF
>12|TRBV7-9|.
ASSPPGVNTEAF
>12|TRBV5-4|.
ASSLAQGNNEQF
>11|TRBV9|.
ASSPPQGFEAF
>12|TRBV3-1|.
ASSQLYGPYEQY
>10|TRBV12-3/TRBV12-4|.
ASSTLGLEQY
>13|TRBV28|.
ASSPELFEKETQY
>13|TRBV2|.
ASSEIGQGNPEAF
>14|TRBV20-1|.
SARVMTGRPQETQY
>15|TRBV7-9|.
ASSTEVGGSGANVLT
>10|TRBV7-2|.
ASRYGHTGYT
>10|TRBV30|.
AWSAGLDEQF
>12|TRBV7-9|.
ASSETLSSYEQY
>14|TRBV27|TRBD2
ASSRLAGDATDTQY
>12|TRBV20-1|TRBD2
SARRGSLPYEQY
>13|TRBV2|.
ATSPLQGMADTQY
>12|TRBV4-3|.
ASSQGVANYEQY
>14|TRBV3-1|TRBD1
ASSPRQGPPYNEQF
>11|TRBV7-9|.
ASSLVWEETQY
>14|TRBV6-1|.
ASSAWVEVMNTEAF
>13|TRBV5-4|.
ASSFSWVSNYGYT
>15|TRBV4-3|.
ASSQAHRQERNTEAF
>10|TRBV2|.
ATESSSYEQY